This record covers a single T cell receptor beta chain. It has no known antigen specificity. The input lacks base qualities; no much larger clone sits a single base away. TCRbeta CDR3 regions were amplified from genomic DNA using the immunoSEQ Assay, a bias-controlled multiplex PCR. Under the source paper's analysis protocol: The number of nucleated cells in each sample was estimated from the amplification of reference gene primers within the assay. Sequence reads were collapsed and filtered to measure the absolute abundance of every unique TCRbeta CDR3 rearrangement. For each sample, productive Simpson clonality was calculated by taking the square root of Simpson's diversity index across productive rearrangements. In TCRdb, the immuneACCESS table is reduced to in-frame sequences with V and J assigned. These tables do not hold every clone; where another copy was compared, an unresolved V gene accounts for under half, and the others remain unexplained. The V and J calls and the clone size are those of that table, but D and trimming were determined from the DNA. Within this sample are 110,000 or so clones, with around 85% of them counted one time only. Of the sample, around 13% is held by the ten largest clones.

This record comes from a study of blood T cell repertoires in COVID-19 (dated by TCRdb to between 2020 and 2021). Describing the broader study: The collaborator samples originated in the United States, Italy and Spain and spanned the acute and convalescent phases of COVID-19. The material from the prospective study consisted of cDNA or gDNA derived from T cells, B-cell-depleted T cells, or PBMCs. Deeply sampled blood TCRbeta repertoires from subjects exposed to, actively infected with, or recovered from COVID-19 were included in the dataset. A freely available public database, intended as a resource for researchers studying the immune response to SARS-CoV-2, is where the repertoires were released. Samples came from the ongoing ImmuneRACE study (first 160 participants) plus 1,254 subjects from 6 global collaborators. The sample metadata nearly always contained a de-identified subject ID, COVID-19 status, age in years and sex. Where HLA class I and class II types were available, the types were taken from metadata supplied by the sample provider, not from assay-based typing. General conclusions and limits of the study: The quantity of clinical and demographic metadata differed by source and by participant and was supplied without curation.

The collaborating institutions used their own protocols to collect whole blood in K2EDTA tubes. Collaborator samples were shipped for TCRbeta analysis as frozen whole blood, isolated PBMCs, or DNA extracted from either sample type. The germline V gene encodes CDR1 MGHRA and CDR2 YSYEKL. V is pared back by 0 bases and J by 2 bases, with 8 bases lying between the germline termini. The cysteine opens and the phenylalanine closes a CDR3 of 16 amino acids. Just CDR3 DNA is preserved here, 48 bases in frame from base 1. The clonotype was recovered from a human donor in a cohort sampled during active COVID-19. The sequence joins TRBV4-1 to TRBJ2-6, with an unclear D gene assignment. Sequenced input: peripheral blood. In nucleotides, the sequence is TGCGCCAGCAGCCAAGAACGGTCGGCTGGGGCCAACGTCCTGACTTTC. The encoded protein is CASSQERSAGANVLTF.